One sample yielded the 22 T cell receptor beta chains listed below, sequenced in a study of shared clonotypes between healthy human individuals. Terminally differentiated effector memory CD45RA+ cells were excluded by CCR7 positive selection of CD45RO-negative cells. The method was immunoSEQ multiplex PCR; TCRdb's version includes in-frame clones alone and lacks a portion of them. Altogether 1.5 million to 2.5 million clones are present, less than 95% being singletons, with the ten largest covering more than 0.9%. Source material: naive CD8+ T cells sorted from blood. Source of these receptors: a man younger than 30 in good health.

The chain combines TRBV6-1 with TRBJ1-2; D unresolved. Germline V CDR1 and CDR2: MNHNS, SASEGT. The V end was cut by 1 base, the J end by 4 bases, with 4 bases between. The CDR3 has 12 residues. DNA for the CDR3: TGTGCCAGCAGTGAAGGCTTCTATGGCTACACCTTC. This translates into CASSEGFYGYTF.

Note on this clone: Other nucleotide sequences in the sample specify the same CDR3. The CDR3 sequence: CASRRTDTQYF. CDR3 nucleotides: TGTGCCAGCCGTCGAACAGATACGCAGTATTTT. The chain carries TRBV27 and TRBJ2-3; no definite D call. V shed 8 bases and J shed 3 bases, with 6 bases lying between them. CDR3 length equals 11 residues. Germline assignment: CDR1 MNHEY and CDR2 SMNVEV (reference sequence).

The sample holds one count of this clone. This chain uses TRBV19 with TRBJ2-3; no definite D call. Deletions cut 3 bases from V and 2 bases from J, with 6 bases between. This CDR3 region has 13 residues. Looked up from germline, CDR1 is LNHDA and CDR2 is SQIVND (reference sequence). The CDR3 is CASSILTTDTQYF. The DNA of the CDR3 is TGTGCCAGTAGTATTCTGACCACAGATACGCAGTATTTT.

In this sample, this clone turned up once. The chain joins TRBV10-2 to TRBJ2-6, with D tentatively TRBD1 or TRBD2 (5 bases each). Trimming stripped 6 bases from V and 0 bases from J, with 18 bases between. This CDR3 region has 18 residues. The germline V gene has CDR1 WSHSY and CDR2 SAAADI. The CDR3 reads CASSVTGLGASGANVLTF. The CDR3 DNA sequence: TGCGCCAGCAGCGTAACCGGGCTCGGGGCCTCTGGGGCCAACGTCCTGACTTTC.

J is TRBJ2-3 and V is TRBV6-5; no clear D gene. V was shortened by 2 bases and J by 4 bases, with 7 bases between the two germline ends. The germline CDR1 and CDR2 sequences are MNHEY and SVGAGI. CDR3 size: 13 residues. The CDR3 here is CASSYAFSDTQYF. The CDR3 DNA reads as TGTGCCAGCAGTTACGCGTTTTCAGATACGCAGTATTTT.

This clone was picked up one time. CDR3 nucleotide sequence: TGCGCCAGCAGCCATCAAGCCTACGAGCAGTACTTC. This codes for CASSHQAYEQYF. The chain is built from TRBV4-1 and TRBJ2-7; no reliable D call. V was cut by 3 bases and J by 2 bases, with 5 bases left in between. CDR1 MGHRA and CDR2 YSYEKL come from the germline V gene. The CDR3 is 12 residues long.

This chain's CDR3 is CASTLFGTGVYGYTF. CDR3 nucleotides: TGTGCCAGCACCCTCTTCGGGACAGGGGTGTATGGCTACACCTTC. The V and J genes are TRBV2 and TRBJ1-2; 10 bases match TRBD1. Germline CDR1 reads SNHLY; CDR2 reads FYNNEI. The CDR3 sequence is 15 residues long. With V trimmed by 7 bases and J by 5 bases, 10 bases remained unmatched.

This sequence joins TRBV28 and TRBJ1-2; possible D gene TRBD1, 5 bases. From germline, CDR1 is MDHEN and CDR2 SYDVKM. CDR3 length: 14 amino acids. Trimming shortened V by 3 bases and J by 6 bases, and 14 bases separated the two germline ends. The DNA of the CDR3 is TGTGCCAGCAGTTTGACATACGGGGGGGATGGCTACACCTTC. It specifies CASSLTYGGDGYTF.

This chain joins TRBV19 and TRBJ2-7, with D possibly being TRBD1 (5 bases). V lost 4 bases, J lost 1 base, and 11 bases lay in between. In germline, CDR1 is LNHDA, CDR2 SQIVND (reference sequence). This CDR3 region has 14 residues. CDR3 amino acids: CASSTTVYSYEQYF. The DNA for the CDR3 is TGTGCCAGTAGTACGACAGTTTATTCCTACGAGCAGTACTTC.

The chain links TRBV28 to TRBJ1-1, with TRBD1 matching 7 bases. The CDR3 length is 15 residues. Germline V CDR1 and CDR2: MDHEN, SYDVKM. The junction had 9 bases not matched to a gene; V was cut back by 4 bases and J by 4 bases. The CDR3: CASSSDREVGTEAFF. The CDR3 DNA reads as TGTGCCAGCAGTTCAGACAGGGAGGTTGGCACTGAAGCTTTCTTT.

As regards this clone: The same CDR3 arises from other DNA sequences in this sample as well. The V gene is TRBV13, the J gene TRBJ2-5; no firm D call. Germline CDR1 is PRHDT and CDR2 is FYEKMQ (reference sequence). The CDR3 runs 13 residues. Trimming cost V 2 bases and J 1 base, with 5 bases left between them. CDR3 coding DNA: TGTGCCAGCAGCTTACGACTCCAAGAGACCCAGTACTTC. Translation gives CASSLRLQETQYF.

The chain carries TRBV5-1 and TRBJ2-7; 8 nucleotides align to TRBD1. J was trimmed by 3 bases and V by 7 bases; bases with no gene match: 12. Germline loops: CDR1 SGHRS, CDR2 YFSETQ. The CDR3 sequence is 15 residues long. CDR3 nucleotides: TGCGCCAGCGGACCGGGACAGGCTTTTTTCTACGAGCAGTACTTC. It encodes CASGPGQAFFYEQYF.

CDR3 coding DNA: TGTGCCAGCAGCGTAGACAGGGAGACGAACTATGGCTACACCTTC. Translated: CASSVDRETNYGYTF. This rearrangement joins TRBV9 to TRBJ1-2; the D gene is possibly TRBD1 (6 bases). The germline V and J ends were trimmed by 0 bases and 2 bases, with 11 bases remaining between them. The germline V gene has CDR1 SGDLS and CDR2 YYNGEE. This CDR3 is built from 15 residues. Supplemented by reference TRBV9 and TRBJ1-2, the full variable domain reads DSGVTQTPKHLITATGQRVTLRCSPRSGDLSVYWYQQSLDQGLQFLIQYYNGEERAKGNILERFSAQQFPDLHSELNLSSLELGDSALYFCASSVDRETNYGYTFGSGTRLTVV.

The rearrangement joins TRBV10-1 to TRBJ2-4; D gene ambiguous. Germline CDR1 reads WNHNN; CDR2 reads SYGVQD (reference sequence). V lost 3 bases, J lost 8 bases, and 17 bases lay in between. This CDR3 has 15 residues. CDR3 coding DNA: TGCGCCAGCAGTGAAACGTCAGGACCTTTAGACATTCAGTACTTC. Its protein is CASSETSGPLDIQYF.

The V and J genes are TRBV20-1 and TRBJ1-1, with D perhaps matching TRBD1 (5 bases). Per the germline V gene, CDR1 is DFQATT and CDR2 is SNEGSKA (reference sequence). The CDR3 has 11 residues. The V gene lost 1 base and the J gene lost 8 bases, with 8 bases spanning the gap. CDR3 sequence: CSARVGTEAFF. CDR3 DNA sequence: TGCAGTGCTAGAGTAGGGACGGAAGCTTTCTTT.

The V and J genes are TRBV2 and TRBJ2-7, with D maybe TRBD2 (5 bases). The CDR3 runs to 14 residues. The V and J ends lost 4 bases and 6 bases respectively, with 16 bases between them. The germline CDR1 and CDR2 sequences are SNHLY and FYNNEI. For the CDR3, the DNA is TGTGCCAGCAGTGTTTCCCCTGGCAGCGGCGAGCAGTACTTC. Amino acid sequence: CASSVSPGSGEQYF.

The genes are TRBV6-5 and TRBJ2-2; 11 bases map to TRBD1. The trim removed 6 bases at V and 4 bases at J, leaving 4 bases unmatched. Germline-derived CDR1 and CDR2 are MNHEY and SVGAGI. The CDR3 runs to 15 residues. The CDR3 DNA reads TGTGCCAGCAGCCTCGGACAGGGGGCCACCGGGGAGCTGTTTTTT. The encoded protein is CASSLGQGATGELFF.

In this sample, this clone turned up once. The chain has TRBV2 and TRBJ2-1; 10 nucleotides align to TRBD1. This CDR3 region has 15 residues. The germline gives CDR1 SNHLY, CDR2 FYNNEI. V was pared by 5 bases and J by 4 bases, with 5 bases of the junction left unmatched. CDR3 in DNA: TGTGCCAGCAGTCCGAGACAGGGGGCTTACAATGAGCAGTTCTTC. Amino acids: CASSPRQGAYNEQFF.

J is TRBJ2-1 and V is TRBV20-1; D might be TRBD1 (5 bases). CDR1 is DFQATT, CDR2 SNEGSKA, per germline (reference sequence). This CDR3 is 11 amino acids long. V shed 3 bases and J shed 8 bases, with 8 bases lying between them. CDR3 coding DNA: TGCAGTGCTAGTTTAGGGGATGAGCAGTTCTTC. This translates into CSASLGDEQFF.

The J gene is TRBJ1-1, the V gene TRBV13, with TRBD1 matching 9 bases. The V gene end was trimmed by 4 bases and the J gene end by 6 bases; junction bases not matched to a gene: 6. CDR3 length: 14 amino acids. Germline V CDR1 and CDR2: PRHDT, FYEKMQ (reference sequence). CDR3 protein: CASSSRDRVAEAFF. The CDR3 DNA reads as TGTGCCAGCAGCTCCCGGGACAGGGTCGCTGAAGCTTTCTTT.

V is TRBV29-1 and J is TRBJ1-2; perhaps TRBD1 as D (5 bases). This CDR3 contains 13 residues. Germline loops: CDR1 SQVTM, CDR2 ANQGSEA. Trimming took 6 bases from V and 1 from J, leaving 12 bases between them. This CDR3 reads CSVVQGDNYGYTF. DNA for the CDR3: TGCAGCGTCGTCCAGGGAGATAACTATGGCTACACCTTC.

V usage is TRBV30 and J usage is TRBJ1-2, with D unresolved. Between the trimmed V and J ends, which lost 5 bases and 0 bases, there was a span of 22 bases. The CDR3 runs 17 residues. CDR1 GTSNPN and CDR2 SVGIG come from the germline V gene (reference sequence). CDR3: CAWAGFSEVRANYGYTF. Written as DNA, the CDR3 is TGTGCCTGGGCAGGTTTTTCAGAGGTTCGGGCTAACTATGGCTACACCTTC.